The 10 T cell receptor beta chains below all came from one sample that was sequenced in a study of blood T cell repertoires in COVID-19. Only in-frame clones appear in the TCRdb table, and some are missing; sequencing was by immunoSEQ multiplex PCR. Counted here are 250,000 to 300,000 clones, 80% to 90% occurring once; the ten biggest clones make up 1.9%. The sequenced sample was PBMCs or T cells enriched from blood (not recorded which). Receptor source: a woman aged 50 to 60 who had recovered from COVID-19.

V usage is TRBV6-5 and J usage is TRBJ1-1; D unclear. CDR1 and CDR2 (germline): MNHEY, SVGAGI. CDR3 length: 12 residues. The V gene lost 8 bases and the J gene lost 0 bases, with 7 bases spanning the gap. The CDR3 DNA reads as TGTGCCAGCTCCCACTTGAACACTGAAGCTTTCTTT. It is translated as CASSHLNTEAFF.

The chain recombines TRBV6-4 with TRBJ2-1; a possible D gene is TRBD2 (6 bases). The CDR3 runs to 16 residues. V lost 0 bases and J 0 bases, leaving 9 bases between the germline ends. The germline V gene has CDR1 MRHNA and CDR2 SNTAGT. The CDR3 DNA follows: TGTGCCAGCAGTGACTCTGTGGGGGGCTCCTACAATGAGCAGTTCTTC. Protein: CASSDSVGGSYNEQFF.

CDR3 residues: CASSFLGGPSTGELFF. The DNA for the CDR3 is TGTGCCAGCAGCTTCCTAGGAGGGCCAAGCACCGGGGAGCTGTTTTTT. This rearrangement joins TRBV9 to TRBJ2-2; D is possibly TRBD2 (6 bases). Germline V gives CDR1 SGDLS, CDR2 YYNGEE. The V gene lost 4 bases and the J gene lost 4 bases, with 17 bases spanning the gap. The CDR3 length is 16 residues.

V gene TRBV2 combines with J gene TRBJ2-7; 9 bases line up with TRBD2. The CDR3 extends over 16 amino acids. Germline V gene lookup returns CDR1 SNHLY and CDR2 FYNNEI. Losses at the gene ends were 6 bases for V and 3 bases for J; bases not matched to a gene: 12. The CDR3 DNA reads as TGTGCCAGCAGCCCCAATGGACTAGCGATCCACTACGAGCAGTACTTC. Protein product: CASSPNGLAIHYEQYF. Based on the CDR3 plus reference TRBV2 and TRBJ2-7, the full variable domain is EPEVTQTPSHQVTQMGQEVILRCVPISNHLYFYWYRQILGQKVEFLVSFYNNEISEKSEIFDDQFSVERPDGSNFTLKIRSTKLEDSAMYFCASSPNGLAIHYEQYFGPGTRLTVT.

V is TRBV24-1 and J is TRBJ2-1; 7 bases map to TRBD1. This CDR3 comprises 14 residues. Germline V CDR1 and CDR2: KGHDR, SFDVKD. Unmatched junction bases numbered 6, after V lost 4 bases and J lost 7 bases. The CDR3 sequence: CATSEYRQGNEQFF. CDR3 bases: TGTGCCACCAGTGAATACCGACAGGGAAATGAGCAGTTCTTC.

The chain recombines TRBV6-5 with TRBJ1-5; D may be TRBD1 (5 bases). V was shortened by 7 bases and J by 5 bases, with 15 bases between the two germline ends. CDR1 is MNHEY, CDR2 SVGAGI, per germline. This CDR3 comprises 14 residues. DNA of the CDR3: TGTGCCAGCACCAGGGTGAATATCGATCAGCCCCAGCATTTT. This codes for CASTRVNIDQPQHF.

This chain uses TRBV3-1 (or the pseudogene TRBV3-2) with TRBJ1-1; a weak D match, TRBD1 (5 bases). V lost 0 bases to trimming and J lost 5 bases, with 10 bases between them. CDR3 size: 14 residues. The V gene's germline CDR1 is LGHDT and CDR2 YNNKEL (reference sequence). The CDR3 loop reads CASSQEIGETEAFF. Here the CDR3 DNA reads TGTGCCAGCAGCCAAGAGATAGGGGAAACTGAAGCTTTCTTT.

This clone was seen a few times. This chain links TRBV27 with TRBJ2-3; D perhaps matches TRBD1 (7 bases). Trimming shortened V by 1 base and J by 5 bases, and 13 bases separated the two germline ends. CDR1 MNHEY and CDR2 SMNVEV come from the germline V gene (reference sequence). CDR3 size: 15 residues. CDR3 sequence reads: CASSLWGTAGDTQYF. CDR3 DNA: TGTGCCAGCAGTTTATGGGGGACAGCGGGAGATACGCAGTATTTT.

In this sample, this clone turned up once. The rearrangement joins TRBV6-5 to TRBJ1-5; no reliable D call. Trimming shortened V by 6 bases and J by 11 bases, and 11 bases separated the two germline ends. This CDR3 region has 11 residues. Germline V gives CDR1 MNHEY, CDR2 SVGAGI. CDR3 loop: CASSPATSQHF. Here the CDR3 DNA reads TGTGCCAGCAGCCCCGCTACGTCCCAGCATTTT.

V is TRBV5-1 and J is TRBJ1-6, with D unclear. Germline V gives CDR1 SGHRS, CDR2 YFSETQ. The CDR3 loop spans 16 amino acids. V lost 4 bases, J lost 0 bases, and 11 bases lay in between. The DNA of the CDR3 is TGCGCCAGCAGCCCCCTAGGGAGCTCCTATAATTCACCCCTCCACTTT. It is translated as CASSPLGSSYNSPLHF.